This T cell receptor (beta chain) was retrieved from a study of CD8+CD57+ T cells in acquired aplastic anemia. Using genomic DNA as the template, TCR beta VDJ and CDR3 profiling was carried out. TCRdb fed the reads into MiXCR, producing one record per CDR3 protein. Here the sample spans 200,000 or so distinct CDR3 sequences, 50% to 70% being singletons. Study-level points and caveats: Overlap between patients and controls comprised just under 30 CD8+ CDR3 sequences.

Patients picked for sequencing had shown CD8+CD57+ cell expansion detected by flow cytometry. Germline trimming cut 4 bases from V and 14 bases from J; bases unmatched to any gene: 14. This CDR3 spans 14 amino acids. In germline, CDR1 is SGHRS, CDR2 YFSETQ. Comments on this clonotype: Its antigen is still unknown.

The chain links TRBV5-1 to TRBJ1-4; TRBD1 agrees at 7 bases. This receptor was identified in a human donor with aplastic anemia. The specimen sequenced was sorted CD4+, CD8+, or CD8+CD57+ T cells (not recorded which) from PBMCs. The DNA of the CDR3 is TGCGCCAGCAGCGATTCTCCAACCGGGACAGAGCTGTTTTTT. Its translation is CASSDSPTGTELFF.